Below, 32 T cell receptor beta chains from the same sample are listed, as sequenced in a study of CD8 T cells in Susac syndrome. Reverse transcription of about 0.5 to 1 ug RNA used random hexamers. In TCRdb, the immunoSEQ multiplex PCR reads were re-called with MiXCR into one record per CDR3 protein. The table shows about 300,000 distinct CDR3 sequences, with around 85% occurring only once. What was sequenced was CD8+ T cells from PBMCs. These receptors were taken from a human donor with multiple sclerosis.

The chain uses TRBV19 and TRBJ2-7; 8 bases align to TRBD1. The germline V gene encodes CDR1 LNHDA and CDR2 SQIVND (reference sequence). Trimming at V came to 4 bases and at J to 3 bases, leaving 11 bases not matched to a gene. CDR3 length: 16 residues. The CDR3 protein is CASSTIRGLELYEQYF. In DNA, the CDR3 is TGTGCCAGTAGTACTATCAGGGGGCTGGAGCTCTACGAGCAGTACTTC.

The sample holds a few counts of this clonotype. J is TRBJ2-7 and V is TRBV6-5; 7 bases are shared with TRBD2. Germline V CDR1 and CDR2: MNHEY, SVGAGI. The CDR3 consists of 11 residues. CDR3 amino acids: CAGGMFNEQYF. Here the CDR3 DNA reads TGTGCGGGAGGGATGTTCAACGAGCAGTACTTC.

The V and J genes are TRBV5-6 and TRBJ1-1; no clear D gene. The V end lost 4 bases, the J end lost 4 bases, and 5 bases lay between the germline ends. The CDR3 totals 11 residues. From germline, CDR1 is SGHDT and CDR2 YYEEEE. For the CDR3, the DNA is TGTGCCAGCAGCGCTCGCACTGAAGCTTTCTTT. Translating gives CASSARTEAFF.

The chain combines TRBV30 with TRBJ1-2, with D tentatively TRBD1 (6 bases). The CDR3 loop spans 10 amino acids. Germline CDR1 is GTSNPN and CDR2 is SVGIG (reference sequence). CDR3 DNA sequence: TGTGGCGGGGGCGACTATGGCTACACCTTC. This encodes CGGGDYGYTF.

The genes are TRBV14 and TRBJ2-3; tentatively, D is TRBD2 (6 bases). The CDR3 runs 16 residues. Germline loops: CDR1 SGHDN, CDR2 FVKESK. With 6 bases removed from V and 2 bases from J, the gap between germline ends came to 18 bases. CDR3 in amino acids: CASRHSAGHYTDTQYF. CDR3 nucleotides: TGTGCCAGCAGACATTCGGCGGGGCACTACACAGATACGCAGTATTTT.

This chain links TRBV6-2 or TRBV6-3 with TRBJ2-1; 8 bases are shared with TRBD2. This CDR3 spans 15 amino acids. V dropped 5 bases and J dropped 3; count of bases not matched to a gene: 6. The V gene's germline CDR1 is MNHEY and CDR2 SVGEGT. This CDR3 is CASSVTSGFYNEQFF. The CDR3 DNA reads as TGTGCCAGCAGTGTTACTAGCGGATTCTACAATGAGCAGTTCTTC.

The chain is built from TRBV24-1 and TRBJ2-1; no clear D gene. The CDR3 is 16 amino acids. V lost 4 bases, J lost 0 bases, and 12 bases lay in between. Germline loops: CDR1 KGHDR, CDR2 SFDVKD. The CDR3 sequence: CATSDVWSRSYNEQFF. The CDR3 nucleotides are TGTGCCACCAGTGACGTCTGGAGCCGCTCCTACAATGAGCAGTTCTTC.

The chain employs TRBV12-3 or TRBV12-4 and TRBJ2-7; TRBD1 agrees at 11 bases. CDR3 length equals 14 residues. J gave up 4 bases and V 8 bases, and 7 bases lay outside the gene matches. The CDR3 DNA is TGTGCCAGCTCAAACGGGACAGGGGGGTACGAGCAGTACTTC. This translates into CASSNGTGGYEQYF.

This chain connects TRBV25-1 to TRBJ1-4; the D gene is possibly TRBD1 (6 bases). Germline V lookup: CDR1 MGHDK, CDR2 SYGVNS. There are 20 residues in the CDR3. Trimming cost V 0 bases and J 1 base, with 21 bases left between them. The CDR3 DNA follows: TGTGCCAGCAGTGAATACCCTACGGGGCAGGGGATGGGAACTAATGAAAAACTGTTTTTT. Translation: CASSEYPTGQGMGTNEKLFF.

The chain joins TRBV5-1 to TRBJ2-3, with D tentatively TRBD1 (6 bases). Germline V gives CDR1 SGHRS, CDR2 YFSETQ. The V gene lost 0 bases and the J gene lost 3 bases, with 11 bases spanning the gap. The CDR3 has 15 amino acids. The CDR3 protein is CASSLVGAATDTQYF. The CDR3 DNA reads as TGCGCCAGCAGCTTGGTGGGGGCGGCAACAGATACGCAGTATTTT. Full variable domain (missing parts from reference TRBV5-1 and TRBJ2-3): KAGVTQTPRYLIKTRGQQVTLSCSPISGHRSVSWYQQTPGQGLQFLFEYFSETQRNKGNFPGRFSGRQFSNSRSEMNVSTLELGDSALYLCASSLVGAATDTQYFGPGTRLTVL.

The chain carries TRBV19 and TRBJ2-1; TRBD1 might be the D (7 bases). CDR1 and CDR2 from the germline V gene are LNHDA and SQIVND (reference sequence). Trimming cost V 3 bases and J 0 bases, with 24 bases left between them. The CDR3 spans 20 residues. The DNA for the CDR3 is TGTGCCAGTAGTATGGAGGGGACAGTGACTTTGATGGGCTCCTACAATGAGCAGTTCTTC. Protein: CASSMEGTVTLMGSYNEQFF.

This clonotype was seen more than once but under ten times. The V gene is TRBV12-3 or TRBV12-4, the J gene TRBJ2-1, with TRBD1 matching 7 bases. V lost 0 bases and J lost 8; bases outside the gene matches: 1. The CDR3 covers 13 residues. The CDR3 is CASSLAGGDEQFF. The CDR3, as DNA: TGTGCCAGCAGTTTAGCAGGGGGCGATGAGCAGTTCTTC.

This clonotype turned up a few times. V and J are TRBV7-2 and TRBJ2-7; TRBD1 might be the D (6 bases). The CDR3 consists of 13 residues. Trimming cost V 7 bases and J 3 bases, with 13 bases left between them. Per germline, CDR1 SGHTA and CDR2 FQGNSA. CDR3 DNA sequence: TGTGCCAGCACCCGACAGGCCAGCTACGAGCAGTACTTC. It yields the protein CASTRQASYEQYF.

The chain recombines TRBV5-6 with TRBJ2-1; 14 nucleotides line up with TRBD2. The J segment lost 6 bases and the V segment lost 5 bases, leaving 10 bases of the junction unmatched. CDR3 length equals 17 residues. CDR1 and CDR2 (germline): SGHDT, YYEEEE. The CDR3: CASRPRTSGRPGNEQFF. The CDR3 DNA reads TGTGCCAGCAGGCCTCGGACTAGCGGGAGGCCCGGCAATGAGCAGTTCTTC.

The genes are TRBV4-3 and TRBJ2-1; maybe TRBD2 (6 bases). CDR1 is LGHNA, CDR2 YSLEER, per germline. CDR3 size: 13 residues. V lost 1 base and J 10 bases, leaving 11 bases between the germline ends. Here the CDR3 reads CASSQAGRKEQFF. In nucleotides, the CDR3 is TGCGCCAGCAGCCAAGCCGGGAGAAAAGAGCAGTTCTTC.

For this clonotype: Its ends do not fully match the called genes, so a read error is possible. This chain uses TRBV7-6 with TRBJ1-1, with D hard to call. The CDR3 has 12 amino acids. Germline CDR1 and CDR2: SGHVS and FNYEAQ. The CDR3 protein is CASSPGPTEAFF. The CDR3 nucleotides are TGTGCCAGCAGCCCCGGGCCCACTGAGGCTTTCTTT.

This chain joins TRBV15 and TRBJ1-2; D is perhaps TRBD1 (5 bases). This CDR3 spans 15 amino acids. Germline values: CDR1 LNHNV, CDR2 YYDKDF (reference sequence). Trimming left V 1 base short and J 6 bases short, with 15 bases between. The CDR3 DNA is TGTGCCACCAGCAGAGGTCTACAGGCTGGGGATGGCTACACCTTC. This encodes CATSRGLQAGDGYTF.

This clonotype turned up a few times. The chain carries TRBV6-1 and TRBJ2-1, with D tentatively TRBD2 (6 bases). V was pared by 6 bases and J by 9 bases, with 18 bases between. CDR3 length: 14 residues. Germline V gene sequence: CDR1 MNHNS, CDR2 SASEGT. CDR3 residues: CASRSLFGSGEQFF. Here the CDR3 DNA reads TGTGCCAGCAGATCCCTCTTCGGGAGTGGTGAGCAGTTCTTC.

The chain uses TRBV10-3 and TRBJ1-4; TRBD1 agrees at 9 bases. This CDR3 spans 17 amino acids. Germline CDR1 reads ENHRY; CDR2 reads SYGVKD. With 2 bases clipped from V and 1 base from J, the junction kept 5 bases outside the gene matches. The CDR3 region is CAISEGYRGRTNEKLFF. The CDR3 nucleotides are TGTGCCATCAGTGAGGGGTACAGGGGGCGAACTAATGAAAAACTGTTTTTT.

A note on this clonotype: A read error is likely, as this CDR3 ends without the conserved phenylalanine or tryptophan. J is TRBJ2-7 and V is TRBV30; tentative D call: TRBD2 (6 bases). Trimming removed 0 bases at V and 5 bases at J, with 8 bases between. The CDR3 has 12 amino acids. Per the germline V gene, CDR1 is GTSNPN and CDR2 is SVGIG (reference sequence). CDR3: CAWSVDYNEQYL. CDR3 nucleotide sequence: TGTGCCTGGAGTGTGGACTACAACGAGCAGTACCTC.

The rearrangement joins TRBV6-2 or TRBV6-3 to TRBJ2-1; either TRBD1 or TRBD2 may fit D (5 bases each). This CDR3 has 15 amino acids. Trimming took off 2 bases at V and 6 bases at J, with 14 bases between the two ends. Germline CDR1 and CDR2: MNHEY and SVGEGT. The CDR3 DNA sequence: TGTGCCAGCAGTTACGTCGGGACGGGGTCCAATGAGCAGTTCTTC. It translates to CASSYVGTGSNEQFF.

This chain uses TRBV18 with TRBJ2-1; D remains ambiguous. V was cut by 0 bases and J by 5 bases, with 5 bases left in between. This CDR3 has 13 amino acids. CDR1 and CDR2 (germline): KGHSH, LQKENI. CDR3 protein: CASSPPGNNEQFF. The CDR3 DNA is TGTGCCAGCTCACCACCCGGAAACAATGAGCAGTTCTTC.

The chain carries TRBV12-3 or TRBV12-4 and TRBJ2-3; the D is unclear. There are 12 residues in the CDR3. Deletions cut 6 bases from V and 5 bases from J, with 9 bases between. The CDR3 nucleotides are TGTGCCAGCAGCCAGAACCGAGATACGCAGTATTTT. Protein: CASSQNRDTQYF.

The V and J genes are TRBV19 and TRBJ2-7, with D possibly being TRBD1 (5 bases). This CDR3 comprises 13 residues. Trimming cost V 8 bases and J 0 bases, with 11 bases left between them. Germline CDR1 LNHDA, CDR2 SQIVND (reference sequence). CDR3 loop: CASADTSSYEQYF. DNA for the CDR3: TGTGCCAGTGCGGACACGAGCTCCTACGAGCAGTACTTC.

The rearrangement uses TRBV29-1 and TRBJ1-5; 7 bases map to TRBD1. After removal of 7 bases from V and 7 bases from J, the junction contained 7 bases not matched to a gene. Germline CDR1 reads SQVTM; CDR2 reads ANQGSEA. This CDR3 comprises 12 residues. DNA of the CDR3: TGCAGCGCTCAGACAGGGAACCAGCCCCAGCATTTT. Translation: CSAQTGNQPQHF.

The gene calls are TRBV6-1 and TRBJ2-1; 7 bases align to TRBD2. V lost 6 bases to trimming and J lost 5 bases; unmatched junction nucleotides: 19. This CDR3 has 18 amino acids. From germline, CDR1 is MNHNS and CDR2 SASEGT. CDR3 sequence (DNA): TGTGCCAGCAGCTCCCTTCCCGAGGGCGGGAGTCGGGACAATGAGCAGTTCTTC. Translating it yields CASSSLPEGGSRDNEQFF.

The genes are TRBV7-6 and TRBJ2-7, with 8 positions matching TRBD1. J was trimmed by 0 bases and V by 3 bases; bases with no gene match: 4. CDR1 SGHVS and CDR2 FNYEAQ come from the germline V gene. The CDR3 is 15 residues long. CDR3 sequence: CASSLDRVPSYEQYF. DNA for the CDR3: TGTGCCAGCAGCTTGGACAGGGTCCCCTCCTACGAGCAGTACTTC.

This chain's CDR3 is CASSLEQDLNYGYTF. The CDR3 region has the DNA TGTGCCAGCAGCTTAGAACAGGACCTTAACTATGGCTACACCTTC. The genes are TRBV11-2 and TRBJ1-2; the D gene is possibly TRBD1 (5 bases). With 0 bases removed from V and 1 base from J, the gap between germline ends came to 9 bases. The CDR3 loop spans 15 amino acids. Germline assignment: CDR1 SGHAT and CDR2 FQNNGV.

V usage is TRBV9 and J usage is TRBJ1-4, with D unresolved. This CDR3 spans 13 amino acids. Trimming pared 3 bases from V and 1 base from J, leaving 4 bases between. CDR1 is SGDLS, CDR2 YYNGEE, per germline. The chain's CDR3 is CASSAVTNEKLFF. The CDR3 nucleotides are TGTGCCAGCAGCGCCGTAACTAATGAAAAACTGTTTTTT.

This chain joins TRBV28 and TRBJ1-3, with D tentatively TRBD1 (5 bases). Germline V gene data show CDR1 as MDHEN and CDR2 as SYDVKM. This CDR3 is built from 15 residues. V was pared by 2 bases and J by 6 bases, with 14 bases between. CDR3 DNA sequence: TGTGCCAGCAGTTTAACGTGGGACGTGGTAAACACCATATATTTT. Encoded protein: CASSLTWDVVNTIYF.

The chain links TRBV7-9 to TRBJ1-1; D is possibly TRBD1 (5 bases). Germline lookup yields CDR1 SEHNR and CDR2 FQNEAQ (reference sequence). The CDR3 is 15 amino acids. Deletions cut 2 bases from V and 4 bases from J, with 14 bases between. The CDR3 nucleotides are TGTGCCAGCAGCTTATTAACAGGTCCAGGCACTGAAGCTTTCTTT. It translates to CASSLLTGPGTEAFF.

V usage is TRBV19 and J usage is TRBJ2-1, with D unclear. Germline values: CDR1 LNHDA, CDR2 SQIVND (reference sequence). Trimming took 3 bases from V and 1 from J, leaving 13 bases between them. The CDR3 sequence is 16 residues long. This CDR3 is CASSMLALGSYNEQFF. In DNA form, the CDR3 reads TGTGCCAGTAGTATGTTGGCTTTAGGGTCCTACAATGAGCAGTTCTTC.